Sequencing of this TCR beta chain was carried out in a study of glioma-infiltrating T cells (dated by TCRdb to the mid-2010s). Turning to the overall study: Glioma tissue, non-neoplastic brain tissue and matched peripheral blood mononuclear cells were used as sources from which TCR alpha- and beta-chain repertoires were sequenced. To measure divergence between tissue and blood T-cell populations, each tissue-infiltrating repertoire was compared with the peripheral blood repertoire of the same patient. Three low-grade glioma patients, fewer than 10 primary glioblastoma patients, and three non-glioma patients who contributed non-neoplastic brain tissue made up the paired cohort. Study-wide conclusions, independent of this receptor: Tissue and blood shared very few CDR3 sequences, a result attributed to high CDR3 diversity and limited sampling. The group comparisons were based on small numbers of patients: three non-neoplastic, three low-grade glioma and about eight glioblastoma patients. VJ-independent divergence between tissue and blood was lower than expected in non-neoplastic patients but higher than expected in all gliomas, particularly low-grade gliomas.

The iRepertoire nested amplicon-rescue multiplex PCR (arm-PCR) platform was used to amplify TCR alpha and beta CDR3 regions from RNA. The input for one-step reverse transcription and amplification was about 90-450 ng of tissue mRNA or PBMC total RNA. After bead purification, a secondary multiplex PCR added Illumina adapters, and libraries were gel-purified between 200 and 400 bp. Demultiplexing relied on internal 6-nucleotide barcodes carried by the libraries. Libraries were sequenced on an Illumina MiSeq with 2x220 or 2x250 nucleotide paired-end reads. In the original analysis: Paired reads were merged with FLASH 1.2.11 and aligned to the GRCh37 human genome with BWA-MEM before extracting TRA and TRB reads. V and J assignment used an IMGT-derived reference of cassette sequences and CDR3 motifs that included pseudogenes. Reads were translated in three frames, and productive CDR3s were defined as those with a C...FGXG motif and no stop codons. A clonotype was defined as a unique combination of a V-J cassette pair and a CDR3 amino acid sequence. Filtering of reads was based on Hamming distance, with the threshold set by the sequence error rate of each sample in mapped regions. The public reads were quality trimmed at Q25 with fastp and then assembled into clones with MiXCR by TCRdb, keeping productive beta chains. Rows with a matching CDR3 protein are joined into one entry that keeps the most common DNA and genes. The V and J calls here are based on TCRdb, not the publication. The sample includes 150,000 to 200,000 distinct CDR3 sequences, with 25% to 35% observed a single time. The ten largest clones capture around 20% of the sample.

Including the terminal cysteine and phenylalanine, the CDR3 comprises 12 residues. Only the CDR3 DNA stays, 36 bases, in frame from base 1. Taken from the germline V gene, the CDR1 and CDR2 loops are SGHNT and YENEEA. This clonotype was counted a few times. Its antigen is unknown. At one boundary the junction diverges from the germline segment, which might be a read error. The sequence is built from TRBV11-3 and TRBJ2-7; 7 bases in between match TRBD1. The sequenced sample consisted of glioma tissue, nonneoplastic brain tissue, or PBMCs (not recorded which). This TCR was recovered from a human donor with low-grade glioma or glioblastoma, undergoing nonglioma brain surgery, or in good health (not recorded which). For the CDR3, the sequence is CASSPTGQNLIF. Here is the DNA: TGTGCCAGCAGCCCAACGGGACAGAACCTAATATTC.